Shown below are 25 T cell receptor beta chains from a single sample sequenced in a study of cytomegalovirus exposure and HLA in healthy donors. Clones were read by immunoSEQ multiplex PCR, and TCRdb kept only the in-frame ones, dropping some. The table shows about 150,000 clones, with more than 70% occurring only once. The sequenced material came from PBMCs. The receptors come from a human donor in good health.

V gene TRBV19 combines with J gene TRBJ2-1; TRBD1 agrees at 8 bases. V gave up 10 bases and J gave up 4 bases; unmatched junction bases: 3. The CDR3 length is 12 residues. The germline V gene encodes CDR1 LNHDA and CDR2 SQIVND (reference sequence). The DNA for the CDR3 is TGTGCCACGGGACAGGTATACAATGAGCAGTTCTTC. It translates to CATGQVYNEQFF.

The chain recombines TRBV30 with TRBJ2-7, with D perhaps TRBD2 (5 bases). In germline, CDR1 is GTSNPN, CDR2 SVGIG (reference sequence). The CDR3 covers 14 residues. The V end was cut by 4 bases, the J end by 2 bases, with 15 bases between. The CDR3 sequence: CAWNRGTKTYEQYF. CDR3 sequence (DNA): TGTGCCTGGAATCGGGGAACAAAAACCTACGAGCAGTACTTC.

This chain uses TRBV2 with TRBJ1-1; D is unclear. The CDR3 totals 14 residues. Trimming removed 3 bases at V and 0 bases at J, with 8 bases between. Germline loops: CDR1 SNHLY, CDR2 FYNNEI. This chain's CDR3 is CASSERVMNTEAFF. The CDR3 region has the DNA TGTGCCAGCAGTGAGCGGGTAATGAACACTGAAGCTTTCTTT.

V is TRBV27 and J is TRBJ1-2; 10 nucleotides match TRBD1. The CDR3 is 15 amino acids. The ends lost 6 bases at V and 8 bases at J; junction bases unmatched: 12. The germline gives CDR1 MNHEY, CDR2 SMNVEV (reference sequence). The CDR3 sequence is CASSTSGQGFGGYTF. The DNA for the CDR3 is TGTGCCAGCAGCACCTCGGGACAGGGGTTCGGGGGCTACACCTTC.

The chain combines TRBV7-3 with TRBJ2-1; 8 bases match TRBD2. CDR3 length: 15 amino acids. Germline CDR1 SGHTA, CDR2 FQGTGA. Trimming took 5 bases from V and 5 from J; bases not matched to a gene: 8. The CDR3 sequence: CASSPWTSPNNEQFF. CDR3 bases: TGTGCCAGCAGCCCCTGGACTAGCCCCAACAATGAGCAGTTCTTC.

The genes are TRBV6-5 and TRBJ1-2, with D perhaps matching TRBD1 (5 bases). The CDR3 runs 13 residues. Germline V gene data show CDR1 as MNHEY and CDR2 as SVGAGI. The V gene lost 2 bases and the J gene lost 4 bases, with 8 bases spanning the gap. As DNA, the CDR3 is TGTGCCAGCAGTTACGGGGCCCGCTATGGCTACACCTTC. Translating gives CASSYGARYGYTF.

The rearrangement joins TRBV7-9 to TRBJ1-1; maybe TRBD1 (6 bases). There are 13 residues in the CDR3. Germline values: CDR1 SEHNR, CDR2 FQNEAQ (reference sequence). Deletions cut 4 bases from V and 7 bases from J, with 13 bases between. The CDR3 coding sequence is TGTGCCAGCAGCTCCACAGGGAGAAGTGAAGCTTTCTTT. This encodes CASSSTGRSEAFF.

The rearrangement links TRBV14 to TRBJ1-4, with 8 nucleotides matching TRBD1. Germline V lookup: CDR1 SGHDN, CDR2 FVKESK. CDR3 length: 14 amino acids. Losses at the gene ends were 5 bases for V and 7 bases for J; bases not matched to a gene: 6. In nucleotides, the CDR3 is TGTGCCAGCAGCTATTCCGGGACAGGTGAAAAACTGTTTTTT. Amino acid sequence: CASSYSGTGEKLFF.

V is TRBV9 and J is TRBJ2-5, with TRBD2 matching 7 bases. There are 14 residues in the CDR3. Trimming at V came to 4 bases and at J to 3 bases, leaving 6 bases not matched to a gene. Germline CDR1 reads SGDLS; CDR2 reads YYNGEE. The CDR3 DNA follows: TGTGCCAGCAGCCGGGACTACCCAGAAGAGACCCAGTACTTC. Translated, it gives CASSRDYPEETQYF.

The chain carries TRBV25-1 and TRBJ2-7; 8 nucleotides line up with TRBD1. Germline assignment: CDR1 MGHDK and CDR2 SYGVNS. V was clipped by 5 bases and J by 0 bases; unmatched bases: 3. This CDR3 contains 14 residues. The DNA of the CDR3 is TGTGCCAGCAGTACCGGGACAGGCTCCTACGAGCAGTACTTC. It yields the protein CASSTGTGSYEQYF.

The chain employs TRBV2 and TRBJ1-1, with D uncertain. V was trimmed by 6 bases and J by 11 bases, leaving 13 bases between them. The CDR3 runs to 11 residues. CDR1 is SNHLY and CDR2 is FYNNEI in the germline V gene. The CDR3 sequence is CASRESGMAFF. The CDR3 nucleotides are TGTGCCAGCAGGGAAAGCGGGATGGCTTTCTTT.

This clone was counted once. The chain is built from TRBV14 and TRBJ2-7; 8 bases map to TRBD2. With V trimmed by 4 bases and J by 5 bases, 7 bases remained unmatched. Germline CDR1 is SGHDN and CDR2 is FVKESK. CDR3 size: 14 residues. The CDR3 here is CASSPGTSRNEQYF. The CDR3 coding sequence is TGTGCCAGCAGCCCCGGGACTAGTCGCAACGAGCAGTACTTC.

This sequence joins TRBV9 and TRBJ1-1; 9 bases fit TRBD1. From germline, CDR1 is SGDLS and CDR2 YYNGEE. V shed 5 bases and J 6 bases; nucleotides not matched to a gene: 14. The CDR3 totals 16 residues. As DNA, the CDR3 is TGTGCCAGCAGTGACCCACAGGGGGCTCCCATCTCTGAAGCTTTCTTT. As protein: CASSDPQGAPISEAFF.

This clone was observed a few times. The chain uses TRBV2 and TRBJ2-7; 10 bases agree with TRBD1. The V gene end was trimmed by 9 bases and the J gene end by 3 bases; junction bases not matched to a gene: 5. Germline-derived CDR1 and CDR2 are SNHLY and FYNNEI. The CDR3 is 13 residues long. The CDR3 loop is CASTGTGVYEQYF. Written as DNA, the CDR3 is TGTGCCAGTACCGGGACAGGGGTCTACGAGCAGTACTTC.

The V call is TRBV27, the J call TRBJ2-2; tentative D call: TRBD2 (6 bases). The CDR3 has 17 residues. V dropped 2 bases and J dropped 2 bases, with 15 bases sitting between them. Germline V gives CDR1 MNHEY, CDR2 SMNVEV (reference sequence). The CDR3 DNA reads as TGTGCCAGCAGTTTACCCCCAGGGAGGCTAAACACCGGGGAGCTGTTTTTT. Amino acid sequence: CASSLPPGRLNTGELFF.

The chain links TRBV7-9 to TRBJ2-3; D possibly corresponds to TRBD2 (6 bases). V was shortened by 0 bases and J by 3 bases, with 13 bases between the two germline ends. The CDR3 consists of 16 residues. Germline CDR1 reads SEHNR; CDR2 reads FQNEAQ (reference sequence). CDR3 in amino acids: CASSLAGGKGTDTQYF. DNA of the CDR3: TGTGCCAGCAGCTTAGCAGGAGGGAAGGGGACAGATACGCAGTATTTT.

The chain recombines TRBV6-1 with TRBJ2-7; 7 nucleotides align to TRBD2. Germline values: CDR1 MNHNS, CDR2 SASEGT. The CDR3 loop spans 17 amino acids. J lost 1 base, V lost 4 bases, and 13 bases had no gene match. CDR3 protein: CASSVHFLGEGSYEQYF. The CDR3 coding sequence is TGTGCCAGCAGTGTCCATTTTCTTGGGGAGGGGTCCTACGAGCAGTACTTC.

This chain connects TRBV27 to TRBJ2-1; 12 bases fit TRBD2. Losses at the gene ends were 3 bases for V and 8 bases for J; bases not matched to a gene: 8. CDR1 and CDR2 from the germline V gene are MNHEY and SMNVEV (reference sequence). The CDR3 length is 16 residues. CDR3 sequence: CASSFSSGRALDEQFF. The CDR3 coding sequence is TGTGCCAGCAGTTTCTCTAGCGGGAGGGCCCTCGATGAGCAGTTCTTC.

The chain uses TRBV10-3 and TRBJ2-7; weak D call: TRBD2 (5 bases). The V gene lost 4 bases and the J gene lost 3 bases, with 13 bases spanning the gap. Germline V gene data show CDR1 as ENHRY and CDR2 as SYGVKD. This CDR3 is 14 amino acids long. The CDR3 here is CAISGGSAYYEQYF. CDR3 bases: TGTGCCATCAGTGGAGGTAGCGCTTACTACGAGCAGTACTTC.

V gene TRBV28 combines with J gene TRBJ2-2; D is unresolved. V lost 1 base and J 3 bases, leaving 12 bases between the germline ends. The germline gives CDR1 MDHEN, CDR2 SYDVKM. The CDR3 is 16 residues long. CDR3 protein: CASSLSAIQDTGELFF. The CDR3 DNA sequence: TGTGCCAGCAGTTTATCCGCTATCCAGGACACCGGGGAGCTGTTTTTT.

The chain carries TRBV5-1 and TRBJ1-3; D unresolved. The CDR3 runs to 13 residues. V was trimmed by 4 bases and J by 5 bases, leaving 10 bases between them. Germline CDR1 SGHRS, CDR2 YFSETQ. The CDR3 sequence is CASSQDFRNTIYF. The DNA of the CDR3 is TGCGCCAGCAGCCAGGACTTTAGAAACACCATATATTTT. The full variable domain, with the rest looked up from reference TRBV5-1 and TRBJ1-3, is KAGVTQTPRYLIKTRGQQVTLSCSPISGHRSVSWYQQTPGQGLQFLFEYFSETQRNKGNFPGRFSGRQFSNSRSEMNVSTLELGDSALYLCASSQDFRNTIYFGEGSWLTVV.

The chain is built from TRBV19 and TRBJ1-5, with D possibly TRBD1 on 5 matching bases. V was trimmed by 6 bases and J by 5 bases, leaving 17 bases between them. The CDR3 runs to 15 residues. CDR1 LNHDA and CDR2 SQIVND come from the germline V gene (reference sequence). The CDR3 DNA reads TGTGCCAGTAGGTTTGGGGGGGTTGGCGATCAGCCCCAGCATTTT. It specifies CASRFGGVGDQPQHF.

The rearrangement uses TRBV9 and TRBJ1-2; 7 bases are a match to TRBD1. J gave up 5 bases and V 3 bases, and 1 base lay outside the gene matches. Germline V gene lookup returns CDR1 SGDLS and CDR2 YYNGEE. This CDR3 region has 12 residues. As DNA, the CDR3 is TGTGCCAGCAGCGGACAGGGATATGGCTACACCTTC. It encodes CASSGQGYGYTF. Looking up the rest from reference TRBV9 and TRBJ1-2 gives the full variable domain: DSGVTQTPKHLITATGQRVTLRCSPRSGDLSVYWYQQSLDQGLQFLIQYYNGEERAKGNILERFSAQQFPDLHSELNLSSLELGDSALYFCASSGQGYGYTFGSGTRLTVV.

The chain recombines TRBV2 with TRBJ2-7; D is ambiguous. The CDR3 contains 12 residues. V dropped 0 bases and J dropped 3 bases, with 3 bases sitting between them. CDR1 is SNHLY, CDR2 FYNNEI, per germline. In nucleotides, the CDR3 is TGTGCCAGCAGTGAAGCCCTCTACGAGCAGTACTTC. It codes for CASSEALYEQYF.

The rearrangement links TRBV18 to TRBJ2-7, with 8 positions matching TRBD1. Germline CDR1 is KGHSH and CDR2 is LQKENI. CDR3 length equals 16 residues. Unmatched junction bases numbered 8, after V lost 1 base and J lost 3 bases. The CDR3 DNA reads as TGTGCCAGCTCACCACTTCCGTTTGACAGGGGCTACGAGCAGTACTTC. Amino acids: CASSPLPFDRGYEQYF.